This T cell receptor beta chain comes out of a study of blood T cell repertoires in COVID-19. Study as a whole: Acute-phase and convalescent COVID-19 samples originated in the United States, Italy and Spain. T cells, B-cell-depleted T cells, or PBMCs supplied cDNA or gDNA.

Authors' data handling: Estimated nucleated cell counts came from reference gene primer amplification. This table comes from immunoSEQ multiplex PCR, and its TCRdb copy is limited to in-frame clones, with some not included. V, J and clone size were drawn from that table, and D and trimming were deduced from the DNA. The table shows tens of thousands of clones, with approximately 79% occurring only once. Germline V gene lookup returns CDR1 SQVTM and CDR2 ANQGSEA. This CDR3 spans 11 amino acids. Trimming took 4 bases from V and 7 from J, leaving 10 bases between them. The TCR comes from a human donor in a cohort sampled during active COVID-19. Source material: peripheral blood. The V gene is TRBV29-1, the J gene TRBJ1-2; D remains unclear. The CDR3 DNA reads TGCAGCGTTGCGGGTTTGGGTGGCTACACCTTC. This codes for CSVAGLGGYTF.